The clone carrying this T cell receptor beta chain came up many times. The data were taken from a study of T cell repertoires in cytomegalovirus infection. In TCRdb, the reads were re-called with MiXCR into one record per CDR3 protein. Among approximately 490,000 distinct CDR3 sequences, around 10% were seen once, and the ten largest hold roughly a tenth. V lost 3 bases, J lost 5 bases, and 10 bases lay in between. The CDR3 has 13 residues. The TCR was taken from a human donor in good health (CMV status not recorded). Some clones in this sample may be carry-over from other donors' samples. The chain employs TRBV12-3 or TRBV12-4 and TRBJ1-1; a possible D gene is TRBD1 (5 bases). Sequencing input: PBMCs. The CDR3 protein is CASSFREGTEAFF. Written as DNA, the CDR3 is TGTGCCAGCAGTTTCAGAGAGGGGACTGAAGCTTTCTTT.